This T cell receptor (beta chain) was found in a study of monozygotic twins with inflammatory bowel disease. Researchers used template switching to add UMIs featuring a 6-nucleotide sample barcode. TCRdb re-analyzed the 5' RACE reads; it lists each CDR3 protein once, without DNA. The sample data list about 210,000 distinct CDR3 sequences. Turning to this clonotype: The target antigen is unknown.

The CDR3 runs 14 residues. Per germline, CDR1 KGHSH and CDR2 LQKENI. Points from the study as a whole: Nothing supported a single strong signal or clonotype that was associated with IBD. Fewer clonotypes were shared with others by IBD patients than by healthy twins, especially with disease activity.

The chain has TRBV18 and TRBJ2-2; checking the TCRdb D call of TRBD2 is not possible without DNA. This TCR came from a human donor with ulcerative colitis or Crohn's disease, or a healthy co-twin of an affected twin (not recorded which). Sequenced input: blood. CDR3: CASSPGPQSGELFF.